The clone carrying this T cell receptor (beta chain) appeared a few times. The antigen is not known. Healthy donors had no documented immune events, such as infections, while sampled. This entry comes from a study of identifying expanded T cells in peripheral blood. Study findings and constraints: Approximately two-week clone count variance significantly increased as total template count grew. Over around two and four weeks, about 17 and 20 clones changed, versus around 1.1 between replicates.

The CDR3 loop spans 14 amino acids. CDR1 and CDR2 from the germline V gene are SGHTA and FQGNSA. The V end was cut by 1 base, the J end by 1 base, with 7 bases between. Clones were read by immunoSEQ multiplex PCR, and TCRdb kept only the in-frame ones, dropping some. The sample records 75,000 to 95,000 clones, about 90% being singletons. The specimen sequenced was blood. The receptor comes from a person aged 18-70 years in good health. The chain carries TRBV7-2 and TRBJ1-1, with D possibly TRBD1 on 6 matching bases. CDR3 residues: CASSLGRGNTEAFF. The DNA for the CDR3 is TGTGCCAGCAGCTTAGGCAGGGGGAACACTGAAGCTTTCTTT.